A selection of T cell receptor beta chains follows, all from one sample in a study of Graves' ophthalmopathy and Graves' hyperthyroidism. A single record per CDR3 protein comes from TCRdb applying MiXCR to the multiplex PCR reads. The sample holds about 25,000 distinct CDR3 sequences, 48% seen once. Sequencing input: peripheral blood. These receptors were collected from an adult woman with stable Graves' hyperthyroidism. Both conserved end residues are part of each CDR3. Size is omitted from some rows. Given values are once, few, many or a class for expanded clones.

TRBV6-1 NA CASSRWDNEKLFF
TRBV5-6 many CASRALSGRTVGDEQFF
TRBV15 NA CATSRIAGGPDEQFF
TRBV5-4 NA CASSLKHGDFNEQYF
TRBV19 NA CASSRGRSDGYTF
TRBV5-6 NA CASSFWAMGGETQHF
TRBV19 NA CASSISGLFF
TRBV7-9 NA CASSPGELFF
TRBV7-9 NA CTSGSEGYSNQPQHF
TRBV9 NA CASTQTSGSTDTQYF
TRBV30 once CARSGGGIASYEQCF
TRBV20-1 few CSAKTSGASYEQYF